The T cell receptor (beta chain) under discussion was sequenced for a study of CD8 T cells in Susac syndrome. Study conclusions and caveats: Only a relatively small number of individuals were included in the TCR sequencing and HLA analysis.

Random hexamers served to reverse transcribe roughly 0.5 to 1 ug RNA. It was immunoSEQ multiplex PCR that amplified TCR beta CDR3 across 54 Vbeta and 13 Jbeta. TCRdb used MiXCR to reprocess the immunoSEQ multiplex PCR reads, holding one entry per CDR3 protein. The data hold around 200,000 distinct CDR3 sequences, with 95% observed a single time. Concerning this clonotype itself: Its specificity is unknown.

The CDR3 runs 17 residues. Germline V gives CDR1 SGHDN, CDR2 FVKESK. With 1 base removed from V and 2 bases from J, the gap between germline ends came to 17 bases. Treatment-naive patients with stable or active relapsing-remitting disease served as multiple sclerosis controls. Negative isolation yielded CD4+ and CD8+ T cells, and FACS enriched TEMRA cells. The rearrangement uses TRBV14 and TRBJ2-5; perhaps TRBD1 as D (5 bases). The TCR sequence derives from a human donor with multiple sclerosis. Material: CD4+ T cells from PBMCs. As DNA, the CDR3 is TGTGCCAGCAGCCAAGGATTCACTTTGGGGCCGCAAGAGACCCAGTACTTC. The encoded protein is CASSQGFTLGPQETQYF.